This T cell receptor beta chain was profiled in a study of metastatic and nonmetastatic thyroid tumors. The wider study: Repertoires of blood and of tissue (tumor or nodule) from malignant and benign thyroid patients were compared. Whole-study results and caveats: It was reported that TCR beta diversity was significantly higher in malignant thyroid tumors than benign nodules, in blood and tumor.

Before thyroid surgery, none of the patients had received any treatment. Methods used by the authors: Building a distant-metastasis classifier for papillary thyroid cancer drew on CDR3 differences across clinicopathological groups. Via MiXCR, TCRdb re-called the PCR reads. For this entry, the V and J calls and clone size follow TCRdb and not the study's own pipeline. The table records tens of thousands of clones, about 12% of them present only once. This clone has ten or more counts. The antigen remains unidentified. V was shortened by 6 bases and J by 8 bases, with 20 bases between the two germline ends. CDR3 length: 14 residues. From germline, CDR1 is SGHNT and CDR2 YYREEE (reference sequence).

This clonotype originated in a female donor with papillary thyroid cancer or a benign thyroid nodule (not recorded which). Some clones in this sample may be carry-over from other donors' samples. Sequencing used tumor tissue. This chain connects TRBV5-4 to TRBJ1-2; D is uncertain. The CDR3 protein is CASTAGTYLGGYTF. DNA of the CDR3: TGTGCCAGCACCGCCGGAACGTACCTGGGGGGCTACACCTTC.